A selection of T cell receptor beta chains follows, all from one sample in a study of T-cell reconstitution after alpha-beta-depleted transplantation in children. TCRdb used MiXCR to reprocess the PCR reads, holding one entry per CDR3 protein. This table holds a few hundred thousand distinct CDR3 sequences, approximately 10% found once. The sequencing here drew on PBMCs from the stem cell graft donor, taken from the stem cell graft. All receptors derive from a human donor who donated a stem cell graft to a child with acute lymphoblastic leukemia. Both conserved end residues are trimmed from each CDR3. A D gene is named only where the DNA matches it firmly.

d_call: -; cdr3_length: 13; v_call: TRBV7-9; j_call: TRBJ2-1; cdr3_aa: ASSIPAGGVNEQF
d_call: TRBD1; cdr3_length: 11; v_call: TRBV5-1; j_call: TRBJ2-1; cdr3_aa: ASSITGGYEQF
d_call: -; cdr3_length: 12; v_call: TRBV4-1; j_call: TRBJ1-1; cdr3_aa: ASSQLGGATEAF
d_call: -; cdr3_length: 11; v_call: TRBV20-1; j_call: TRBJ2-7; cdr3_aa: SASGSRSYEQY
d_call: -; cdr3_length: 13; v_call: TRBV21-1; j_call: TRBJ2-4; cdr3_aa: ASSAPILAKNIQY
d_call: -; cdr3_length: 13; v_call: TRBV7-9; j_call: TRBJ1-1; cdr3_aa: ASSLGRELNTEAF
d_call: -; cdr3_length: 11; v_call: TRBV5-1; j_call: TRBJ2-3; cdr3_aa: ASSLAYADTQY
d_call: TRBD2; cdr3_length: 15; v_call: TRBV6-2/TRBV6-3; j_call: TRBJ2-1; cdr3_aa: ASSQLAGGLPYNEQF
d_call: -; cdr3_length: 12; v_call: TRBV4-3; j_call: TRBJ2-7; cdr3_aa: ASSQDHPGREQY
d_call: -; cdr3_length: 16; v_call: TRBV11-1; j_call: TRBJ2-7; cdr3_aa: ASSSTRTRTGNSYEQY
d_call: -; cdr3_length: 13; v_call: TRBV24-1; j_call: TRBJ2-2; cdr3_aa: ATSATDRNTGELF
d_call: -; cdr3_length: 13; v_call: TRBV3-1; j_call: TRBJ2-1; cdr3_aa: ASSPFARESDEQF
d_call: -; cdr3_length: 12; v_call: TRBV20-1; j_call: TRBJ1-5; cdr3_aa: SARDPNSNQPQH
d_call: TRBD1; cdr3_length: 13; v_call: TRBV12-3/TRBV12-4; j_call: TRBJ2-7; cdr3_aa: ASSYGTGITSSRY
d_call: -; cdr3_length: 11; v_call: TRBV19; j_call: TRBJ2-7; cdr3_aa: ASSIGPSYEQY
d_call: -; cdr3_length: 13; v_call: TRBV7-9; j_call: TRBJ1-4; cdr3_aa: ASSFPGATNEKLF
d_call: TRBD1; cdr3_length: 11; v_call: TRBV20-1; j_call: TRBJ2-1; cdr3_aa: SVTRQGATEQF
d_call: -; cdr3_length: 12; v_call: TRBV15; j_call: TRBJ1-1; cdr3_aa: ATSRGGSETEAF
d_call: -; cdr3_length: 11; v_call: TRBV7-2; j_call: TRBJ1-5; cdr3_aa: ASSLWANQPQH
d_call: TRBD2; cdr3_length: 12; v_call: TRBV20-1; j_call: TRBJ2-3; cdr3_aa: SARSGIGADTQY
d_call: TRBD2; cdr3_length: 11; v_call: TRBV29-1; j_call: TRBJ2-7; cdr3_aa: SVELADGYEQY
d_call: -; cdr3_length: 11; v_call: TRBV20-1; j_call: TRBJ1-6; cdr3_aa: SASETRNSPLH
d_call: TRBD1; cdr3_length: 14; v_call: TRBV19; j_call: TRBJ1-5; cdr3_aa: ASSQTGTGGNQPQH
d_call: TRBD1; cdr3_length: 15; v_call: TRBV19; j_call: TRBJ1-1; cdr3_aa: ASHPHQDRGHNTEAF
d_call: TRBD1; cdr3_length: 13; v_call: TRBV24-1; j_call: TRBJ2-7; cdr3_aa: ATSDPRDRVIKQY
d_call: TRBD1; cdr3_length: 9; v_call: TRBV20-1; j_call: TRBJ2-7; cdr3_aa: SAKTGNEQY
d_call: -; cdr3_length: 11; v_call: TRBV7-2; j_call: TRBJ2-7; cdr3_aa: ASSVYTSYEQY
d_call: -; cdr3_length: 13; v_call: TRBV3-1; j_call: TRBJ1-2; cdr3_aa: ASSQDVGPADGYT
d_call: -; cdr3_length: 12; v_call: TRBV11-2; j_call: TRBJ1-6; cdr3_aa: ASSSQGLGSPLH
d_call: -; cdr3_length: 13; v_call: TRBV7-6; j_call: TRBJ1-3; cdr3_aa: ASSFSDRFGNTIY
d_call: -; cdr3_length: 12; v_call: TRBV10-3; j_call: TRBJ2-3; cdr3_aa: AISESTGTDTQY
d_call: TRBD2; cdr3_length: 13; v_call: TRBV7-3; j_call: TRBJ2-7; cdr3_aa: ASSLGGRLSHEQY
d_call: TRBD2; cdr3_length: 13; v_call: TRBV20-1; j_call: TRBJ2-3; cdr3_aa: SARRLAGGSDTQY
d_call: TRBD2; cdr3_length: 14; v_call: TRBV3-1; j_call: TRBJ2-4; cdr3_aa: ASSQDVSARGDIQY
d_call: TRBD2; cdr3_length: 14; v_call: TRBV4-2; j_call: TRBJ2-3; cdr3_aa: ASSQDRAGGTDTQY
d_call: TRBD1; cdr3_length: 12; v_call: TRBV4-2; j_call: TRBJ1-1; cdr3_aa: ASSQATGRTEAF
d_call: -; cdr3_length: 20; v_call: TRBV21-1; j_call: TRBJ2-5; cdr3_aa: ASSKVPPPLAGEPNFQETQY
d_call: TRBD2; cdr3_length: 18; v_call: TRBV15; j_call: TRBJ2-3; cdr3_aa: ATSRDRGTSGRLGTDTQY
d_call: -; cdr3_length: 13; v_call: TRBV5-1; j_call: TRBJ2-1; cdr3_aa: ASSLSGPFGNEQF
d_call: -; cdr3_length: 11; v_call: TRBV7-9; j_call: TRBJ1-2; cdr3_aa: ATERGVLYGYT
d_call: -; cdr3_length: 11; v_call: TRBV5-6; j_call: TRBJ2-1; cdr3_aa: ASSLRSRGEQF
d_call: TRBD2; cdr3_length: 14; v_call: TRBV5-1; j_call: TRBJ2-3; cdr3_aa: ASSRGTSGNADTQY
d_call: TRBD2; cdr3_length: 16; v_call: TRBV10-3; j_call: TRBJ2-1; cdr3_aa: AIRDRLAGGRGRDEQF
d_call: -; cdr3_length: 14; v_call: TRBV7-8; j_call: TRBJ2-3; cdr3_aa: ASSSQAFLGTDTQY
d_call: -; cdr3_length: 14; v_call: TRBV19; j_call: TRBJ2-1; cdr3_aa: ASSNSWGPSYDEQF
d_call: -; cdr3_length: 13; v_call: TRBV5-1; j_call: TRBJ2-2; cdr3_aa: ASSLDWGSTGELF
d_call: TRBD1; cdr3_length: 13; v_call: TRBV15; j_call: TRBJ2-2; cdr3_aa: ATSSPGTDTGELF